This T cell receptor beta chain originates from a study of blood T cells in healthy people across ages. Study context: About one barcoded beta molecule per two T cells was captured by template switching.

A remark on this clonotype: Its antigen is as yet unknown.

Germline V CDR1 and CDR2: SGDLS, YYNGEE. CDR3 length equals 13 residues. The germline V and J ends were trimmed by 2 bases and 3 bases, with 9 bases remaining between them. A second PCR of about 6 to 11 cycles used a sample-barcoded 5' primer and a J-beta primer mix. TCRdb reprocessed the 5' RACE reads via MiXCR and lists one record per CDR3 protein. Among fewer than 2,000,000 distinct CDR3 sequences, almost 35% were seen once, and the ten largest hold 10% to 12%. Study-wide results and caveats: More naive CD4+ cells and higher diversity marked long-lived donors relative to aged donors.

J is TRBJ2-7 and V is TRBV9, with D possibly TRBD2 on 5 matching bases. The sequencing input was blood. The sequence was obtained from a woman in her thirties in good health. In DNA form, the CDR3 reads TGTGCCAGCAGCGTCGAACTAGGCTACGAGCAGTACTTC. Its protein is CASSVELGYEQYF. Full variable domain (rest looked up from reference TRBV9 and TRBJ2-7): DSGVTQTPKHLITATGQRVTLRCSPRSGDLSVYWYQQSLDQGLQFLIQYYNGEERAKGNILERFSAQQFPDLHSELNLSSLELGDSALYFCASSVELGYEQYFGPGTRLTVT.